This entry features one T cell receptor (beta chain) sequence. Antigen unknown. The run depth of the assay was deep. Sorted subsets were amplified in replicate PCRs using approximately 0.2 ug DNA, approximately 30,000 T cell genomes. The protocol was immunoSEQ multiplex PCR, while the TCRdb copy is restricted to in-frame clones and leaves out a portion. The sample carries around 2.1 million clones, just over 90% recorded once. This sample is part of a study of shared clonotypes between healthy human individuals. Per germline, CDR1 MGHRA and CDR2 YSYEKL. CDR3 size: 14 residues. V lost 3 bases and J lost 7; bases outside the gene matches: 6. General study findings and limits: Memory subsets generally showed smaller estimated richness than naive subsets did. For naive CD4 cells, approximately 4.7% of clonotypes were shared across a few donors.

Naivety among CD8 cells was defined by CD45RO negativity and positive CCR7 selection, thereby excluding terminally differentiated effector memory CD45RA+ cells. This clonotype originated in a young man in good health. Some clones in this sample may be carry-over from other donors' samples. Sample: naive CD8+ T cells from PBMCs. The chain combines TRBV4-1 with TRBJ1-2; the match to TRBD1 covers 9 bases. Written as DNA, the CDR3 is TGCGCCAGCAGCCAGGGACAGGGAGTTGTTGGCTACACCTTC. This gives the protein CASSQGQGVVGYTF.